Sequencing of this T cell receptor beta chain was carried out in a study of blood T cell repertoires in COVID-19. Study-wide background: Samples taken during acute and convalescent COVID-19 were collected in the United States, Italy and Spain. PBMCs, B-cell-depleted T cells, or T cells were the source of the cDNA or gDNA that made up the material.

Original handling: Estimation of nucleated cell counts was performed using reference gene primer amplification. The protocol was immunoSEQ multiplex PCR, while the TCRdb copy is restricted to in-frame clones and leaves out a portion. Clone size and the V and J calls come from that table; the DNA yielded D and trimming. Of roughly 200,000 clones listed, 70% to 90% are singletons. Germline V gene sequence: CDR1 KGHSH, CDR2 LQKENI. The CDR3 is made up of 15 amino acids. V shed 1 base and J 6 bases; nucleotides not matched to a gene: 5. The sequence came from a man aged 55 to 70 with active or convalescent COVID-19. The specimen sequenced was peripheral blood. The chain links TRBV18 to TRBJ2-3, with 9 nucleotides matching TRBD2. The CDR3 DNA sequence: TGTGCCAGCTCACCACTAGCGGGGGCCGCCGATACGCAGTATTTT. This codes for CASSPLAGAADTQYF.